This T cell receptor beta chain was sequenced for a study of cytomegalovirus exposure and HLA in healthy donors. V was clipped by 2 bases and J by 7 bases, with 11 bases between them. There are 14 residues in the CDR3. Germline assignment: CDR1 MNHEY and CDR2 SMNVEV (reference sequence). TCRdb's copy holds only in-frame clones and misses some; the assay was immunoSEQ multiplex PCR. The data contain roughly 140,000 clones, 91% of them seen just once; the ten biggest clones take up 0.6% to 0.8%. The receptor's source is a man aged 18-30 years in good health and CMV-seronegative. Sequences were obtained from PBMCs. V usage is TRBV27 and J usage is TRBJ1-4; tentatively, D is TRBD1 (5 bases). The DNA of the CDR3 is TGTGCCAGCAGTTTAGTCAGGGCGAGTGAAAAACTGTTTTTT. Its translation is CASSLVRASEKLFF.